This is a list of T cell receptor beta chains from one sample in a study of T cells in Graves' hyperthyroidism and ophthalmopathy. TCRdb re-analysed the multiplex PCR reads in MiXCR, keeping a single row per CDR3 protein. This table holds hundreds of thousands of distinct CDR3 sequences, over 12% found once. The sequenced sample was blood. The receptors shown here come from a man in his fifties or sixties with Graves' ophthalmopathy. The CDR3 runs from the conserved cysteine through the conserved F or W. The D gene is left open where the match is weak. Size tells how often a clone was seen (once, few, many) or the class of an expanded clone, and some rows leave it out.

j_call | clone_size | cdr3_length | v_call | d_call | cdr3_nt | cdr3_aa
TRBJ1-4 | . | 14 | TRBV7-9 | TRBD1 | TGTGCCAGCAGCGGTGACAGGGGGGAAGAAAAACTGTTTTTT | CASSGDRGEEKLFF
TRBJ1-1 | . | 11 | TRBV2 | . | TGTGCCAGCAGTGTAGGACGAGGGGCTTTCTTT | CASSVGRGAFF
TRBJ2-7 | few | 14 | TRBV4-1 | . | TGCGCCAGCAGCCCCGCGGACAAAGGGATAGAGCAGTACTTC | CASSPADKGIEQYF
TRBJ2-5 | many | 17 | TRBV4-2 | . | TGTGCCAGCAGCCAAGAGTTCGGCGGGATGGGCTCCGAGACCCAGTACTTC | CASSQEFGGMGSETQYF
TRBJ2-7 | . | 17 | TRBV6-1 | TRBD1 | TGTGCCAGCAGACTCTACCAACAGGGGAAAAGCAGCTACGAGCAGTACTTC | CASRLYQQGKSSYEQYF
TRBJ1-4 | many | 15 | TRBV5-1 | . | TGCGCCAGCACACAGGGACGGGGGGGATTTGGAAAACTGTTTTTT | CASTQGRGGFGKLFF
TRBJ2-5 | many | 14 | TRBV5-1 | TRBD2 | TGCGCCAGCAGCTTGGAGGTAGCGGGAGGGCTTCGGTACTTC | CASSLEVAGGLRYF
TRBJ2-2 | many | 15 | TRBV25-1 | TRBD1 | TGTGCCAGCAGTGAACGACAGGGGGCTGGCGGGGAGCTGTTTTTT | CASSERQGAGGELFF
TRBJ1-5 | many | 16 | TRBV20-1 | . | TGCAGTGCTAGACCGCCTGCGGCAGGGGACGGCCAGCCCCAGCATTTT | CSARPPAAGDGQPQHF
TRBJ2-1 | few | 13 | TRBV20-1 | TRBD1 | TGCAGTGCTTTGACAGGGTGGGGCAATGAGCAGTTCTTC | CSALTGWGNEQFF
TRBJ2-3 | many | 13 | TRBV20-1 | TRBD2 | TGCAGCCCTGGGGCTAGCGGTACAGATACGCAGTATTTT | CSPGASGTDTQYF
TRBJ2-2 | many | 14 | TRBV2 | . | TGTGCCAGTTCGGAACAGCCCAACACCGGGGAGCTGTTTTTT | CASSEQPNTGELFF
TRBJ1-1 | many | 13 | TRBV6-1 | TRBD1 | TGTGCCAGCCGGACAGGCTTGAACACTGAAGCTTTCTTT | CASRTGLNTEAFF
TRBJ1-4 | . | 15 | TRBV15 | TRBD1 | TGTGCCACCAGCGGAGACAGGGCTTTTAATGAAAAACTGTTTTTT | CATSGDRAFNEKLFF
TRBJ2-3 | many | 16 | TRBV27 | TRBD2 | TGTGCCAGCAGTTTACAAGCGGGAGCGCCCACAGATACGCAGTATTTT | CASSLQAGAPTDTQYF
TRBJ1-2 | . | 13 | TRBV18 | . | TGTGCCAGCTCATCGACAGATTACTATGGCTACACCTTC | CASSSTDYYGYTF
TRBJ2-5 | . | 14 | TRBV20-1 | . | TGCAGTGCTAGTATACAGACGACGCAAGAGACCCAGTACTTC | CSASIQTTQETQYF
TRBJ1-5 | many | 14 | TRBV3-1 | . | TGTGCCAGCAGCCAAGCCGGGTACAATCAGCCCCAGCATTTT | CASSQAGYNQPQHF
TRBJ2-3 | once | 14 | TRBV6-7 | . | TGTGCCAGCAGTTACCGCAGGGGCACCAATACGCAGTATTTT | CASSYRRGTNTQYF
TRBJ2-6 | . | 15 | TRBV15 | . | TGTGCCACCAGCAGGAGTTGGACTGGGGCCAACGTCCTGACTTTC | CATSRSWTGANVLTF
TRBJ2-7 | few | 15 | TRBV15 | TRBD1 | TGTGCCACCAGCAGAGTCGGGAAGGGGGCTGTCGAGCAGTACTTC | CATSRVGKGAVEQYF
TRBJ2-7 | . | 12 | TRBV29-1 | TRBD1 | TGCAGCGTTCGGGACAGCGCCTACGAGCAGTACTTC | CSVRDSAYEQYF
TRBJ1-3 | . | 13 | TRBV12-3/TRBV12-4 | . | TGTGCCAGCGTACCAGGGATCAGGTCTATCATATATTTT | CASVPGIRSIIYF
TRBJ2-5 | many | 12 | TRBV10-3 | . | TGTGCCATCAGAGGGACCCAAGAGACCCAGTACTTC | CAIRGTQETQYF
TRBJ2-7 | . | 13 | TRBV27 | TRBD2 | TGTGCCAGCAGTTGGACTAGCGGGCAGGAGCAGTACTTC | CASSWTSGQEQYF
TRBJ2-1 | . | 12 | TRBV28 | TRBD1 | TGTGCCAGCAGTGACAGGGGTGATGAGCAGTTCTTC | CASSDRGDEQFF
TRBJ1-5 | many | 13 | TRBV2 | . | TGTGCCAGCAGGAAAGAAGGTAATCAGCCCCAGCATTTT | CASRKEGNQPQHF
TRBJ2-3 | . | 12 | TRBV20-1 | TRBD2 | TGCAGTGCTCGACAACGACTAGCGGGACAGTATTTT | CSARQRLAGQYF
TRBJ2-1 | many | 14 | TRBV7-8 | TRBD2 | TGTGCCAGCAGCACCGCGGGGGGATACAATGAGCAGTTCTTC | CASSTAGGYNEQFF
TRBJ2-7 | many | 17 | TRBV2 | TRBD1 | TGTGCCAGCAGGCCAATGAGGGGACAGGGGAACCCCTACGAGCAGTACTTC | CASRPMRGQGNPYEQYF
TRBJ1-2 | many | 14 | TRBV29-1 | . | TGCAGCGTTGAAGTCATAGTGGGGTTCGATGGCTACACCTTC | CSVEVIVGFDGYTF
TRBJ2-5 | few | 13 | TRBV12-3/TRBV12-4 | . | TGTGCCAGCAGTTTCGGGCAGGGGGAGACCCAGTACTTC | CASSFGQGETQYF
TRBJ2-7 | . | 16 | TRBV28 | . | TGTGCCAGCAGTTCCCAGTGGAGTGGGAGCTCCTACGAGCAGTACTTC | CASSSQWSGSSYEQYF
TRBJ2-1 | many | 15 | TRBV4-1 | . | TGCGCCAGCAGCCCCGCTAGCCCCCCCTACAATGAGCAGTTCTTC | CASSPASPPYNEQFF
TRBJ2-3 | few | 14 | TRBV29-1 | . | TGCAGCGTTGAAGTCCCCGGTTGGGCAGATACGCAGTATTTT | CSVEVPGWADTQYF
TRBJ2-3 | many | 18 | TRBV7-9 | TRBD2 | TGTGCCAGCAGCTTTGGAGATCTAGCGGAGGCAGAGGGAGATACGCAGTATTTT | CASSFGDLAEAEGDTQYF
TRBJ2-3 | few | 18 | TRBV29-1 | TRBD2 | TGCAGCGTTGTCCCCGTCGCTAGCGGGCATACTAGCACAGATACGCAGTATTTT | CSVVPVASGHTSTDTQYF
TRBJ2-3 | few | 13 | TRBV20-1 | . | TGCAGTGCTAGAGATTGGAGACAGAATACGCAGTATTTT | CSARDWRQNTQYF
TRBJ2-3 | many | 15 | TRBV2 | TRBD1 | TGTGCCAGCAGATTGACAGGGGGTGGGACAGATACGCAGTATTTT | CASRLTGGGTDTQYF
TRBJ2-7 | many | 14 | TRBV20-1 | . | TGCAGTGCTGAAAAGCCGGGAATCTCCTACGAGCAGTACTTC | CSAEKPGISYEQYF
TRBJ1-5 | many | 12 | TRBV29-1 | TRBD1 | TGCCCAACTCGGCAGGGGGATCAGCCCCAGCATTTT | CPTRQGDQPQHF
TRBJ1-4 | few | 14 | TRBV28 | TRBD1 | TGTGCCAGCAGTGTACAGGGGGCAGCTGAAAAACTGTTTTTT | CASSVQGAAEKLFF
TRBJ2-7 | . | 14 | TRBV6-4 | TRBD2 | TGTGCCGGCAGTGCTAGCGGGAGGTCCAACGAGCAGTACTTC | CAGSASGRSNEQYF
TRBJ2-5 | . | 14 | TRBV9 | . | TGTGCCAGCAGCGTAGGTACCATTCAGGAGACCCAGTACTTC | CASSVGTIQETQYF